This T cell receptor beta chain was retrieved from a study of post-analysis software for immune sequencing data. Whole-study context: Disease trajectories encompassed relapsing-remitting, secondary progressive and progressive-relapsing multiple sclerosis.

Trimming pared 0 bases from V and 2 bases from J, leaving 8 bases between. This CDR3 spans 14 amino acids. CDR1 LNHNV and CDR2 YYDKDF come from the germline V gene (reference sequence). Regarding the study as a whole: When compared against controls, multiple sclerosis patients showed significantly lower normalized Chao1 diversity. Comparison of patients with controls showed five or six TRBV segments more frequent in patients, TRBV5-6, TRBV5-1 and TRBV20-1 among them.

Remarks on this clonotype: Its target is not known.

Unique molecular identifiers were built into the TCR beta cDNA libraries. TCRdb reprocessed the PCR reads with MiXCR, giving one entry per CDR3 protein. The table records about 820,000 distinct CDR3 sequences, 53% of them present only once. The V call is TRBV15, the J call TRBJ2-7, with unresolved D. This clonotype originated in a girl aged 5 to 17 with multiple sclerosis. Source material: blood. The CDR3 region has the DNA TGTGCCACCAGCAGAGAATTGCCCCCCTACGAGCAGTACTTC. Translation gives CATSRELPPYEQYF.